The source of this T cell receptor (beta chain) is a study of control samples from healthy donors and cancer patients (dated by TCRdb to 2020 to 2022). The receptor library was made with the immunoSEQ multiplex PCR assay. In its TCRdb copy, this immuneACCESS table keeps in-frame sequences only and misses some clones. Where compared with another copy, unresolved V genes explain less than half of these, and the others have no known cause. A total of tens of thousands of clones appear in this sample, approximately 87% of them only once. The top ten hold approximately 11% of the sample. Remarks on this clone: The antigen this receptor binds is unknown. Base qualities are not provided; no much larger clone lies one nucleotide away.

V ends up 1 base short and J 4 bases short, with an unmatched junction base count of 6. The CDR3 runs 18 residues from the cysteine to the phenylalanine. Left in the record is the CDR3 DNA by itself, 54 bases read in frame from the first base. Via the germline V gene, CDR1 is MGHRA and CDR2 YSYEKL. The receptor was derived from a woman aged 60-70 years with lung cancer. Material for sequencing was PBMCs. The chain couples TRBV4-1 to TRBJ2-1; 14 junctional bases match TRBD2. The CDR3 protein is CASSQGGLAGVPYNEQFF. The sequenced DNA is TGCGCCAGCAGCCAAGGGGGACTAGCGGGAGTACCGTACAATGAGCAGTTCTTC.